Detailed here is one TCR beta chain. Its antigen has not been determined. Within one base of it there is no much larger clone, and no base qualities were kept. Receptors were amplified or captured by 5' RACE. Sequencing relied on an Illumina HiSeq 2000. A universal primer binding site was introduced by template switching, and a unique molecular identifier was present in the final cDNA, enabling accurate counting of TCR cDNA molecules. Specific primers in the conserved constant-segment region were used to synthesize first-strand cDNA for TCR alpha and beta chains. Each cDNA library was double barcoded, with a SMART-Mk sample barcode plus Illumina barcodes, to control for contamination. TruSeq adapter sequences and Illumina sample barcodes were added in two successive PCR steps. Sequencing of the TCR alpha and beta cDNA libraries was done on the Illumina HiSeq platform using custom primers. In the source study's methods: Unique molecular identifiers were extracted from raw reads with MiGEC, and CDR3 positions were determined with MiXCR. For each individual, recombination models were inferred using an EM algorithm with the repgenHMM and IGoR tools. The tcR package in R was used for shared clonotype analysis, with sharing normalized by the product of cloneset sizes. Out-of-frame nonproductive sequences were analyzed to study raw recombination free of thymic and clonal selection effects. TCRdb cleaned the public reads at Q25 with fastp, built clones with MiXCR and kept in-frame beta chains. Rows are unified per CDR3 protein, each entry keeping the most common DNA and genes. The V and J calls come from TCRdb's annotation, not from the publication. For this sample there are some 300,000 distinct CDR3 sequences; approximately 13% appear just once. 7.2% of the sample is held by the ten biggest clonotypes.

The data belong to a study of identical twins (TCRdb year 2016). At the level of the whole study: To test whether fetal clonotypes persist, the study used deep sequencing on TCR alpha and beta repertoires from monozygotic twins, unrelated adults of various ages, and cord blood. To rule out contamination, the twin experiments were replicated at different times with different library preparation protocols.

Trimming leaves V shorter by 7 bases and J shorter by 2 bases, with the junction holding 20 bases beyond the gene matches. For CDR1 and CDR2, the germline V gene lists MDHEN and SYDVKM. The CDR3 holds 19 amino acids from the cysteine to the phenylalanine. Only the CDR3 DNA is retained, 57 bases long and in frame from the first base. Every donor was a healthy Caucasian. Three pairs of female monozygotic twins, all aged roughly 18 to 29 years, made up the twin cohort. CD4+ and CD8+ T cell populations were isolated with positive isolation kits from Invitrogen. Broad study findings and their caveats: Conclusions relied on cross-sectional statistical analysis, since the same donors could not be followed over many years. Fewer insertions were carried by abundant cord blood beta clonotypes; a weaker similar trend was observed in young adult naive repertoires, while no such trend was observed in memory repertoires. Compared with coincidental sharing between unrelated individuals, an excess of low generation-probability sequences was observed among out-of-frame TCR alpha sequences shared between twins. Excess twin sharing in beta out-of-frame sequences was weaker because fewer shared sequences lowered the signal-to-noise ratio. Recombination models systematically underestimated out-of-frame TCR alpha sharing in monozygotic twins but agreed with sharing between unrelated individuals. Invariant T cells such as MAIT and iNKT could partly confound zero-insertion analyses, though diverse VJ usage argued against this for most clonotypes.

These data were also filed under a second study, of yellow fever vaccine responses in identical twins. As noted in the second study: The T cell response to vaccination in identical twins was reported by the authors to appear partly convergent and partly personalized. The study precisely tracked vaccine-responding T cell clones in identical twins.

Recombination joined TRBV28 with TRBJ2-5; 9 bases in the middle match TRBD2. Sequencing was done on a sample of CD8+ T cells sorted from blood. The receptor comes from a woman between 18 and 30 years old in good health. The CDR3 in this case is CASILRRGGAGVRQETQYF. The DNA reads as follows: TGTGCCAGCATCCTCCGGCGGGGGGGCGCCGGGGTACGGCAAGAGACCCAGTACTTC.